A selection of T cell receptor beta chains follows, all from one sample in a study of blood T cell repertoires in COVID-19. Some clones are missing from TCRdb's copy, which holds only in-frame ones; the method was immunoSEQ multiplex PCR. This sample has around 310,000 clones, with roughly 90% found just once. Sequenced: PBMCs or T cells enriched from blood (not recorded which). The receptors here all came from a woman aged 30 to 39 who had recovered from COVID-19. Both conserved end residues are part of each CDR3. D genes are given only for firm matches. Some rows mark clone size as missing; the rest say once, few, many or name a class of expanded clone.

j_gene | d_gene | abundance | v_gene | CDR3aa | CDR3nt
TRBJ2-1 | . | . | TRBV19 | CASSIDVADEQFF | TGTGCCAGTAGTATCGACGTAGCTGATGAGCAGTTCTTC
TRBJ1-2 | . | . | TRBV30 | CAWGDRSPLF | TGTGCCTGGGGAGATCGGAGCCCACTCTTC
TRBJ2-3 | . | . | TRBV20-1 | CSASRGQYTDTQYF | TGCAGTGCTAGTAGAGGACAGTACACAGATACGCAGTATTTT
TRBJ2-2 | . | . | TRBV18 | CASSPSTRSGELFF | TGTGCCAGCTCTCCCAGCACTAGATCCGGGGAGCTGTTTTTT
TRBJ2-1 | . | . | TRBV18 | CASSNIEAYEQFF | TGTGCCAGCTCTAATATAGAGGCCTATGAGCAGTTCTTC
TRBJ2-7 | TRBD1 | . | TRBV5-8 | CASSSRAGGNYEQYF | TGTGCCAGCAGCTCGCGGGCAGGGGGAAACTACGAGCAGTACTTC
TRBJ1-5 | TRBD1 | . | TRBV18 | CASSPRDSINQPQHF | TGTGCCAGCTCACCTCGGGACAGCATCAATCAGCCCCAGCATTTT
TRBJ1-6 | . | . | TRBV7-9 | CASSLGQNNSPLHF | TGTGCCAGCAGCTTAGGACAGAATAATTCACCCCTCCACTTT
TRBJ1-5 | . | . | TRBV19 | CASRPGLTSNQPQHF | TGTGCCAGTAGACCCGGACTGACATCTAATCAGCCCCAGCATTTT
TRBJ1-1 | TRBD1 | few | TRBV10-3 | CATLAQGGNTEAFF | TGTGCCACCCTGGCACAGGGGGGAAACACTGAAGCTTTCTTT
TRBJ2-2 | TRBD2 | . | TRBV19 | CASSILRTSGSTGELFF | TGTGCCAGTAGTATCCTACGGACTAGCGGCAGCACCGGGGAGCTGTTTTTT
TRBJ2-2 | TRBD1 | . | TRBV10-3 | CAIKGQKNTGELFF | TGTGCCATCAAGGGACAGAAGAACACCGGGGAGCTGTTTTTT
TRBJ1-5 | TRBD1 | once | TRBV28 | CASSLGTDNQPQHF | TGTGCCAGCAGTCTTGGGACAGATAATCAGCCCCAGCATTTT
TRBJ2-1 | TRBD2 | . | TRBV12-5 | CASGLGLRSGRADYNEQFF | TGTGCTAGTGGTTTAGGGCTCCGTTCCGGGAGGGCCGATTACAATGAGCAGTTCTTC
TRBJ1-2 | TRBD1 | . | TRBV29-1 | CSVDGQGSNYGYTF | TGCAGCGTGGATGGACAGGGATCTAACTATGGCTACACCTTC
TRBJ1-2 | . | once | TRBV28 | CASSLGQAAYGYTF | TGTGCCAGCAGTTTGGGTCAGGCAGCATATGGCTACACCTTC
TRBJ1-2 | . | . | TRBV28 | CASRAGGGWVGYTF | TGTGCCAGCAGGGCAGGAGGCGGGTGGGTTGGCTACACCTTC
TRBJ1-4 | TRBD1 | . | TRBV5-1 | CASSSDRGQTNEKLFF | TGCGCCAGCAGCTCTGACAGGGGGCAAACTAATGAAAAACTGTTTTTT
TRBJ1-1 | . | . | TRBV27 | CASSSPGAEAFF | TGTGCCAGCAGTTCCCCAGGGGCTGAAGCTTTCTTT
TRBJ2-1 | TRBD2 | . | TRBV28 | CASSRRLAGMGFF | TGTGCCAGCAGTCGACGACTAGCGGGGATGGGGTTCTTC
TRBJ2-1 | TRBD2 | . | TRBV10-3 | CAIKGLADYNEQFF | TGTGCCATCAAGGGACTAGCGGACTACAATGAGCAGTTCTTC
TRBJ2-3 | TRBD1 | . | TRBV4-3 | CASSLDRGPYTQYF | TGCGCCAGCAGCCTCGACAGGGGACCCTATACGCAGTATTTT
TRBJ1-5 | . | few | TRBV12-3/TRBV12-4 | CASSSPKQPQHF | TGTGCCAGCAGTTCCCCTAAACAGCCCCAGCATTTT
TRBJ1-6 | . | . | TRBV7-2 | CASSLLRARSYNSPLHF | TGTGCCAGCAGCTTATTGCGGGCCCGCTCCTATAATTCACCCCTCCACTTT
TRBJ2-3 | . | . | TRBV27 | CASSPVSGGTDTQYF | TGTGCCAGCAGCCCAGTTAGCGGAGGCACAGATACGCAGTATTTT
TRBJ2-7 | . | few | TRBV3-1/TRBV3-2 | CASSQGPLREQYF | TGTGCCAGCAGCCAAGGCCCCTTACGGGAGCAGTACTTC
TRBJ1-6 | . | once | TRBV19 | CASHPGGGDSPLHF | TGTGCCAGTCATCCGGGGGGGGGCGATTCACCCCTCCACTTT
TRBJ1-1 | . | . | TRBV7-3 | CASSLIAGENTEAFF | TGTGCCAGCAGCTTAATTGCAGGGGAAAACACTGAAGCTTTCTTT
TRBJ2-2 | . | . | TRBV29-1 | CSVQLTGDANTGELFF | TGCAGCGTCCAATTAACGGGGGACGCGAACACCGGGGAGCTGTTTTTT
TRBJ2-1 | . | . | TRBV5-4 | CASSLVTVQATEQFF | TGTGCCAGCAGCTTGGTTACCGTCCAGGCCACTGAGCAGTTCTTC
TRBJ1-1 | TRBD1 | . | TRBV19 | CASSTRQGSDSNTEAFF | TGTGCCAGTAGTACCCGACAGGGTTCGGACTCTAACACTGAAGCTTTCTTT
TRBJ1-1 | TRBD1 | few | TRBV19 | CASRQTGGAFF | TGTGCCAGTAGACAAACAGGGGGAGCTTTCTTT
TRBJ1-5 | TRBD1 | . | TRBV18 | CASSPNEGARQPQHF | TGTGCCAGCTCACCAAATGAGGGGGCACGTCAGCCCCAGCATTTT
TRBJ2-7 | . | once | TRBV5-1 | CASSLDLGQYYEQYF | TGCGCCAGCAGCTTGGATCTTGGCCAGTACTACGAGCAGTACTTC
TRBJ1-5 | . | . | TRBV28 | CASSFGLINQPQHF | TGTGCCAGCAGTTTTGGGCTAATTAATCAGCCCCAGCATTTT